This record covers a single T cell receptor beta chain. Its antigen target is currently unknown. Per-base qualities were not stored, and no clone one base away is much larger. TCRbeta CDR3 regions were amplified from genomic DNA by means of the immunoSEQ Assay, a bias-controlled multiplex PCR. Per the source publication's procedure: The number of nucleated cells in each sample was estimated from the amplification of reference gene primers within the assay. To quantify the absolute abundance of each unique TCRbeta CDR3 rearrangement, sequence reads were collapsed and filtered. For each sample, productive Simpson clonality was calculated as the square root of Simpson's diversity index over productive rearrangements. TCRdb retrieved this table from immuneACCESS and kept in-frame rearrangements only. Not all clones are present; in checked studies, unresolved V genes account for under half, and no reason is known for the remainder. V, J and clone size were drawn from that table, and D and trimming were deduced from the DNA. For this sample the table gives approximately 290,000 clones, of which around 89% were detected only once. Jointly, the top ten make up under 0.95% of the sample.

This specimen comes from a study of blood T cell repertoires in COVID-19 (dated by TCRdb to 2019 to 2021). At the level of the whole study: Samples covering the acute and convalescent phases of COVID-19 were provided by collaborators in the United States, Italy and Spain. The prospective study material was composed of cDNA or gDNA derived from T cells, B-cell-depleted T cells, or PBMCs. Samples came from the ongoing ImmuneRACE study (first 160 participants) plus 1,254 subjects from 6 global collaborators. Deeply sampled blood TCRbeta repertoires from subjects exposed to, actively infected with, or recovered from COVID-19 were included in the dataset. A de-identified subject ID, COVID-19 status, age in years and sex were almost always included in the sample metadata. Where available, HLA class I and class II types were taken from metadata supplied by the sample provider and were not determined by assay-based typing. The repertoires were released in a freely available public database intended as a resource for research on the immune response to SARS-CoV-2. Results and caveats for the whole study, not just this receptor: Clinical and demographic metadata were provided uncurated, with the amount varying by source and participant.

The collaborating institutions used their own protocols to collect whole blood in K2EDTA tubes. For TCRbeta analysis, collaborator samples were shipped as frozen whole blood, as isolated PBMCs, or as DNA extracted from either sample type. This clonotype was sampled from a man between 25 and 39 years old with acute or convalescent COVID-19. Specimen: peripheral blood.

For the CDR3, the sequence is CASSQGPPSPLHF. The nucleotides are TGTGCCAGCAGCCAGGGGCCCCCTTCACCCCTCCACTTT. The rearrangement combines TRBV4-2 with TRBJ1-6, and the D gene may be TRBD1, 5 bases matching. CDR1 LGHNA and CDR2 YNFKEQ are derived from the germline V gene. At the junction V is shortened by 3 bases and J by 9 bases, with 9 bases in between. The CDR3 goes from the cysteine to the phenylalanine over 13 residues. This entry keeps only the CDR3 DNA: 39 bases, framed from base 1.